The present T cell receptor (beta chain) was sequenced within a study of blood T cell repertoires in COVID-19. Looking at the study overall: The United States, Italy and Spain provided the acute and convalescent COVID-19 samples. T cells, B-cell-depleted T cells, or PBMCs provided the cDNA or gDNA that served as material.

The cohort comprised adults aged about 18 to 100 years residing in around 25 US areas. Per germline, CDR1 LNHDA and CDR2 SQIVND (reference sequence). The CDR3 extends over 16 amino acids. The germline V and J ends were trimmed by 6 bases and 7 bases, with 21 bases remaining between them. Authors' methods: Quantification of nucleated cells was approximated via reference gene primer amplification. Sequenced by immunoSEQ multiplex PCR; TCRdb stores in-frame clones only, minus some. That table supplies the V and J calls and clone size; D and trimming were determined from the DNA. The profile shows under 500,000 clones, around nine tenths of them singletons.

Sequencing input: PBMCs or T cells enriched from blood (not recorded which). This sequence was found in a woman aged 18 to 35 with acute COVID-19. The V call is TRBV19, the J call TRBJ2-2; D perhaps matches TRBD2 (6 bases). The DNA of the CDR3 is TGTGCCAGTAGACCGCTAGCGCTACTAATAGGCGGGGAGCTGTTTTTT. As protein: CASRPLALLIGGELFF.